The clone carrying this TCR beta chain has more than one count but fewer than ten. Its matching antigen is unknown. Profiled with immunoSEQ multiplex PCR; TCRdb holds only in-frame clones, not every one. The table shows 31,000 or so clones, with 72% occurring only once. Germline V CDR1 and CDR2: MRHNA, SNTAGT. Trimming pared 4 bases from V and 7 bases from J, leaving 15 bases between. The CDR3 runs to 14 residues. Before the COVID-19 pandemic, during about 2010-2019, CD4+ T cells were taken from unexposed donors. The cells were cultured for around ten days before CD4+ T cells were isolated. The data belong to a study of CD4 T cells in relation to SARS-CoV-2 and coronaviruses.

V gene TRBV6-4 combines with J gene TRBJ2-3, with D perhaps TRBD2 (6 bases). This receptor was identified in a human donor in good health. The sample taken for sequencing was CD4+ T cells from PBMCs, cultured in vitro. The CDR3 protein is CASSVQAGTHTQYF. The CDR3 coding sequence is TGTGCCAGCAGTGTCCAGGCGGGGACGCATACGCAGTATTTT.